This T cell receptor (beta chain) was profiled in a study of blood T cell repertoires in COVID-19. Profiling relied on immunoSEQ multiplex PCR, and the TCRdb table lists in-frame clones only, not all of them. The table lists 250,000 to 300,000 clones, more than 80% of them singletons. This CDR3 spans 16 amino acids. Germline trimming cut 0 bases from V and 2 bases from J; bases unmatched to any gene: 6. Germline V CDR1 and CDR2: SGHRS, YFSETQ. This TCR was recovered from a woman between 50 and 59 years old with COVID-19, enrolled during active disease. The sequenced sample was peripheral blood. This chain uses TRBV5-1 with TRBJ2-3, with 7 bases fitting TRBD1. This chain's CDR3 is CASSLATTGYTDTQYF. The CDR3, as DNA: TGCGCCAGCAGCTTGGCTACGACAGGGTACACAGATACGCAGTATTTT.